This T cell receptor beta chain was retrieved from a study of control samples from healthy donors and cancer patients. The data were produced by immunoSEQ multiplex PCR, yet TCRdb's version contains in-frame clones alone and is incomplete. The table has 100,000 or so clones, around 83% seen once. CDR1 is KGHSH and CDR2 is LQKENI in the germline V gene. CDR3 length: 15 amino acids. The V gene lost 4 bases and the J gene lost 5 bases, with 17 bases spanning the gap. The chain has TRBV18 and TRBJ1-1, with D possibly TRBD1 on 6 matching bases. The sequenced material came from blood. This receptor was obtained from a woman aged 50 to 60 in good health. CDR3 in amino acids: CASSLRQGIETEAFF. The DNA of the CDR3 is TGTGCCAGCTCACTCCGTCAGGGGATCGAGACTGAAGCTTTCTTT.